This entry lists 8 T cell receptor beta chains sequenced from one sample in a study of blood T cell dynamics during melanoma immunotherapy (TCRdb year 2020). Libraries were built with the immunoSEQ multiplex PCR assay. TCRdb retrieved this table from immuneACCESS and kept in-frame rearrangements only. Not all clones are present; in checked studies, unresolved V genes account for under half, and no reason is known for the remainder. Counted in this sample were about 6,300 clones; approximately 91% of them appeared once. 5% of the sample rests with the top ten. The time point label here, explained by the study, means: week 3, after first cycle of checkpoint inhibitor. The sequencing here drew on blood, taken from a patient treated with checkpoint blockade. The receptor set was obtained from a human donor with melanoma.

This clone was recorded once. The chain has TRBV14 and TRBJ1-6; the D is unclear. The V gene lost 7 bases and the J gene lost 4 bases, with 8 bases spanning the gap. The CDR3 has 13 amino acids. CDR1 SGHDN and CDR2 FVKESK come from the germline V gene. In DNA, the CDR3 is TGTGCCAGCAATGGGGTATATAATTCACCCCTCCACTTT. Amino acids: CASNGVYNSPLHF.

The chain recombines TRBV9 with TRBJ1-2, with D maybe TRBD1 (6 bases). Germline V gene lookup returns CDR1 SGDLS and CDR2 YYNGEE. The CDR3 has 13 amino acids. The V end lost 2 bases, the J end lost 2 bases, and 7 bases lay between the germline ends. As DNA, the CDR3 is TGTGCCAGCAGCGTTGACAGGAACTATGGCTACACCTTC. This sequence encodes CASSVDRNYGYTF. The full variable domain, completed using reference TRBV9 and TRBJ1-2, is DSGVTQTPKHLITATGQRVTLRCSPRSGDLSVYWYQQSLDQGLQFLIQYYNGEERAKGNILERFSAQQFPDLHSELNLSSLELGDSALYFCASSVDRNYGYTFGSGTRLTVV.

The chain recombines TRBV5-1 with TRBJ2-2, with D tentatively TRBD1 (6 bases). Germline CDR1 and CDR2: SGHRS and YFSETQ. Trimming pared 4 bases from V and 8 bases from J, leaving 18 bases between. The CDR3 sequence is 15 residues long. CDR3 amino acids: CASSQGHGFGGELFF. CDR3 nucleotide sequence: TGCGCCAGCAGCCAGGGACACGGGTTTGGTGGGGAGCTGTTTTTT.

V usage is TRBV5-1 and J usage is TRBJ2-3; 7 bases are a match to TRBD1. The CDR3 runs to 15 residues. V dropped 6 bases and J dropped 0; count of bases not matched to a gene: 7. CDR1 and CDR2 (germline): SGHRS, YFSETQ. CDR3 coding DNA: TGCGCCAGCACCCGGGACAGAGGAAGCACAGATACGCAGTATTTT. Translating gives CASTRDRGSTDTQYF.

This clone was observed once. The CDR3 DNA sequence: TGTGCCAGTAGTATTGGTTATGTAGCGGGCCAAGAGACCCAGTACTTC. Translation: CASSIGYVAGQETQYF. V and J are TRBV19 and TRBJ2-5; 7 bases align to TRBD2. V gave up 3 bases and J gave up 1 base; unmatched junction bases: 8. The CDR3 is 16 amino acids. The germline V gene has CDR1 LNHDA and CDR2 SQIVND (reference sequence).

This chain uses TRBV25-1 with TRBJ1-5; D unresolved. CDR1 and CDR2 (germline): MGHDK, SYGVNS. This CDR3 spans 15 amino acids. V lost 2 bases and J 2 bases, leaving 10 bases between the germline ends. The chain's CDR3 is CASSEGQVGNQPQHF. The DNA for the CDR3 is TGTGCCAGCAGTGAAGGGCAGGTAGGCAATCAGCCCCAGCATTTT.

The genes are TRBV7-9 and TRBJ1-5; maybe TRBD1 (5 bases). CDR1 and CDR2 from the germline V gene are SEHNR and FQNEAQ (reference sequence). V was clipped by 8 bases and J by 2 bases, with 7 bases between them. This CDR3 spans 12 amino acids. In nucleotides, the CDR3 is TGTGCCAGCTCCAGGGGCAATCAGCCCCAGCATTTT. It codes for CASSRGNQPQHF.

The CDR3 nucleotides are TGTGCCAGCAGCTTGGAAGGTGGGGGACTAGCGGGGCGGGGATACGAGCAGTACTTC. Its translation: CASSLEGGGLAGRGYEQYF. This sequence joins TRBV5-6 and TRBJ2-7, with TRBD2 identical over 13 bases. V was clipped by 0 bases and J by 4 bases; unmatched bases: 13. Germline values: CDR1 SGHDT, CDR2 YYEEEE. The CDR3 is 19 amino acids.